A selection of T cell receptor beta chains follows, all from one sample in a study of lymphopenia after photon versus proton radiotherapy. The table came from immunoSEQ multiplex PCR; TCRdb's copy has only in-frame clones and leaves some out. Altogether roughly 57,000 clones are present, around 83% being singletons, with the ten largest covering less than 35%. Sequencing was performed on peripheral blood, taken from a patient treated with photon-based radiotherapy. These receptors were taken from a man over 45 with gastric cancer. Both conserved end residues are trimmed from each CDR3. Size is stated for part of the rows, as once, few or many counts, or as a class when the clone is expanded.

v_call | clone_size | cdr3_aa
TRBV29-1 | few | SAQGWAGELF
TRBV19 | . | ASSNQYQETQY
TRBV27 | . | ASTPYQNTGELF
TRBV7-6 | . | ASSSGGEAPLH
TRBV30 | once | AWSEVRGRETQY
TRBV23-1 | few | ASSQSSLAPLPSY
TRBV4-3 | . | ASSQEIGTGSWNYGYT
TRBV30 | . | AWSILGRLGEKLF
TRBV6-6 | . | ASSRQGARTGELF
TRBV11-2 | . | ASSLGSADTQY
TRBV7-3 | . | ASSFLTTETQY
TRBV15 | few | ATSRDLWGTSGSREQY
TRBV6-6 | . | ASRGSSYEQY
TRBV29-1 | . | SVNAAYEQY
TRBV4-1 | . | ASSQRGQAKGNQPQH
TRBV21-1 | . | ASSNPGQGNRQNIQY
TRBV7-8 | . | ASSLAGGTGTDTQY
TRBV14 | . | ASSQGGFGEKLF
TRBV27 | . | ASSFRTSGQPSTDTQY
TRBV7-8 | . | ASSLGSLLTSNYGYT
TRBV5-5 | once | ASSGHGQGINQPQH
TRBV7-9 | . | ASSLVASYNEQF
TRBV10-3 | . | AISDPGLAGNYNEQF
TRBV6-1 | few | AYKENRGGTEAF
TRBV11-3 | . | ASSLGTGVGETQY
TRBV19 | once | AAEGVTGELF
TRBV28 | . | ASSSPGTSGRAGYNEQF
TRBV18 | . | ASSPGTSGRRNEQF